Detailed here is one TCR beta chain. The entry originates in a study of blood T cell repertoires in COVID-19. Some clones are missing from TCRdb's copy, which holds only in-frame ones; the method was immunoSEQ multiplex PCR. The sample holds around 500,000 clones, approximately 86% seen once. The CDR3 is 14 residues long. The germline CDR1 and CDR2 sequences are LNHDA and SQIVND (reference sequence). V lost 7 bases and J 1 base, leaving 11 bases between the germline ends. The TCR sequence derives from a woman in her sixties or seventies who had recovered from COVID-19. Sequenced material: PBMCs or T cells enriched from blood (not recorded which). V usage is TRBV19 and J usage is TRBJ1-5, with D perhaps matching TRBD1 (5 bases). CDR3 residues: CASNQGRSNQPQHF. The CDR3 DNA reads TGTGCCAGTAACCAGGGCAGGAGCAATCAGCCCCAGCATTTT.